This T cell receptor (beta chain) was identified in a study of vaccination and CD4 T cells after COVID-19. Concerning this clonotype: Its antigen is as yet unknown.

Germline V gene sequence: CDR1 MRHNA, CDR2 SNTAGT. The length of the CDR3 is 13 residues. Trimming left V 5 bases short and J 1 base short, with 5 bases between. The sample's treatment: roughly 11-day PBMC culture with coronavirus spike peptide pools or control peptides (ViraFEST assay). The Oncomine TCR Beta short-read assay generated sequence data from the DNA of cultured CD4+ T cells. TCRdb fed the PCR reads into MiXCR, producing one record per CDR3 protein. There are roughly 16,000 distinct CDR3 sequences in the sample; about two fifths occur only once, and roughly 8.9% lies in the top ten. The V gene is TRBV6-4, the J gene TRBJ2-2; a possible D gene is TRBD2 (5 bases). Sequences were obtained from CD4+ T cells from blood, cultured in vitro. The sequence was obtained from a human donor who had recovered from COVID-19. Here the CDR3 reads CASSSGNTGELFF. CDR3 nucleotides: TGTGCCAGCAGTAGCGGGAACACCGGGGAGCTGTTTTTT.